This entry lists 10 T cell receptor beta chains sequenced from one sample in a study of Ad26.COV2.S vaccination and SARS-CoV-2 variants (dated by TCRdb to the early 2020s). According to the study, the label for this sample's treatment or condition signals: 15 to 20 received Ad26.COV2.S at low or high dose, single or two shots; 5 received placebo; per-sample allocation not given. For vaccine and placebo recipients, repertoires were sequenced using samples collected on day 63 after the first injection. Libraries were constructed by the immunoSEQ multiplex PCR assay. TCRdb took this table from immuneACCESS and kept in-frame rearrangements with V and J called. Such tables lack part of the clones; where checked against another copy, unresolved V genes explain under half of the gap, and the rest is unexplained. This sample has 300,000 to 350,000 clones in its table, and roughly 86% of those were observed once. Approximately 2% of the sample goes to the ten largest clones.

Sequenced here: peripheral blood, sampled in a trial of Ad26.COV2.S vaccine versus placebo. Every receptor here comes from a person between 18 and 60 years old who received the Ad26.COV2.S COVID-19 vaccine or a placebo.

This sequence joins TRBV29-1 and TRBJ2-3; D is uncertain. CDR3 length: 11 amino acids. Germline loops: CDR1 SQVTM, CDR2 ANQGSEA. The V end lost 4 bases, the J end lost 3 bases, and 5 bases lay between the germline ends. In DNA, the CDR3 is TGCAGCGTTGTTATTACAGATACGCAGTATTTT. Residues: CSVVITDTQYF.

The chain has TRBV12-5 and TRBJ2-1; 9 bases are a match to TRBD1. With V trimmed by 0 bases and J by 4 bases, 4 bases remained unmatched. The CDR3 contains 16 residues. In germline, CDR1 is LGHNT, CDR2 FRNRAP. The CDR3 DNA follows: TGTGCTAGTGGTTTGGTACTGGGACAGGGATACAATGAGCAGTTCTTC. Its translation is CASGLVLGQGYNEQFF.

As DNA, the CDR3 is TGTGCCAGCTCAGACAACAGGGGAGGCCCCCCCCAAGCTTTCTTT. Its protein is CASSDNRGGPPQAFF. The chain combines TRBV18 with TRBJ1-1; 7 bases match TRBD1. CDR3 size: 15 residues. Germline CDR1 and CDR2: KGHSH and LQKENI. After removal of 5 bases from V and 9 bases from J, the junction contained 15 bases not matched to a gene.

The chain uses TRBV6-2 or TRBV6-3 and TRBJ1-5, with TRBD1 identical over 8 bases. The CDR3 is 16 amino acids. The germline gives CDR1 MNHEY, CDR2 SVGEGT. J was trimmed by 4 bases and V by 6 bases; bases with no gene match: 11. CDR3 region: CASSQRPGQGNQPQHF. CDR3 in DNA: TGTGCCAGCAGCCAAAGGCCCGGACAGGGAAATCAGCCCCAGCATTTT.

The chain employs TRBV7-9 and TRBJ2-3; TRBD2 aligns across 8 bases. The V and J ends lost 4 bases and 2 bases, in that order; junction bases with no gene match: 5. The CDR3 spans 15 residues. From germline, CDR1 is SEHNR and CDR2 FQNEAQ (reference sequence). The CDR3 sequence: CASSSTSAITDTQYF. In DNA, the CDR3 is TGTGCCAGCAGCTCGACTAGCGCGATCACAGATACGCAGTATTTT.

The chain employs TRBV6-2 or TRBV6-3 and TRBJ1-2, with D possibly being TRBD1 (5 bases). Per germline, CDR1 MNHEY and CDR2 SVGEGT. V lost 0 bases to trimming and J lost 5 bases, with 10 bases between them. This CDR3 is 14 amino acids long. Written as DNA, the CDR3 is TGTGCCAGCAGTTACTCAGGCAGGGAATATGGCTACACCTTC. Translation gives CASSYSGREYGYTF.

The chain recombines TRBV7-9 with TRBJ2-7, with no clear D. Germline CDR1 is SEHNR and CDR2 is FQNEAQ (reference sequence). The CDR3 length is 12 residues. V was pared by 2 bases and J by 7 bases, with 9 bases between. CDR3 coding DNA: TGTGCCAGCAGCTTAATCGGGTTAGAGCAGTACTTC. Translated, it gives CASSLIGLEQYF.

The chain couples TRBV5-1 to TRBJ2-3; 9 bases agree with TRBD1. The CDR3 loop spans 15 amino acids. V shed 4 bases, J shed 6 bases, and the junction held 9 bases outside the gene matches. Germline V gene data show CDR1 as SGHRS and CDR2 as YFSETQ. The CDR3 DNA is TGCGCCAGCAGCGGATTGACAGGGGGTGGGGATACGCAGTATTTT. Protein sequence: CASSGLTGGGDTQYF.

This sequence joins TRBV30 and TRBJ2-3; 9 bases fit TRBD1. V gave up 2 bases and J gave up 5 bases; unmatched junction bases: 5. Germline values: CDR1 GTSNPN, CDR2 SVGIG (reference sequence). The CDR3 totals 14 residues. The CDR3 region is CAWSNRGLEDTQYF. The CDR3 nucleotides read TGTGCCTGGAGTAACAGGGGGCTTGAAGATACGCAGTATTTT.

The J gene is TRBJ2-5, the V gene TRBV7-2, with TRBD1 identical over 10 bases. CDR1 is SGHTA, CDR2 FQGNSA, per germline. Trimming at V came to 4 bases and at J to 5 bases, leaving 10 bases not matched to a gene. The CDR3 runs 16 residues. Here the CDR3 reads CASSSRTGQGGETQYF. CDR3 nucleotides: TGTGCCAGCAGCTCCAGAACCGGACAGGGGGGTGAGACCCAGTACTTC.